The present TCR beta chain was sequenced within a study of blood T cell repertoires in COVID-19. CDR1 is MNHEY, CDR2 SVGEGT, per germline. The CDR3 totals 17 residues. After removal of 6 bases from V and 2 bases from J, the junction contained 9 bases not matched to a gene. The protocol was immunoSEQ multiplex PCR, while the TCRdb copy is restricted to in-frame clones and leaves out a portion. Of 130,000 or so clones listed, 75% to 90% are singletons. The sequencing input was peripheral blood. This TCR was recovered from a man in his fifties or sixties with active or convalescent COVID-19. The rearrangement links TRBV6-2 or TRBV6-3 to TRBJ2-6, with 8 bases that match TRBD2. For the CDR3, the DNA is TGTGCCAGCAGCCCTTCCGGGGGGGGCGCTGGGGCCAACGTCCTGACTTTC. Translating it yields CASSPSGGGAGANVLTF.